This T cell receptor (beta chain) was identified during a study of OX40 agonist ivuxolimab in advanced cancers. Method: immunoSEQ multiplex PCR; TCRdb's copy keeps in-frame clones and lacks some. The table includes approximately 64,000 clones, 88% detected once. The germline CDR1 and CDR2 sequences are SQVTM and ANQGSEA. This CDR3 has 15 residues. This clonotype originated in an adult with an advanced solid tumor such as melanoma, head and neck, liver or kidney cancer. J is TRBJ2-1 and V is TRBV29-1, with 10 nucleotides matching TRBD2. Source: CD4+ or CD8+ T cells sorted from blood, taken in a trial of the OX40 agonist ivuxolimab. The CDR3 DNA reads as TGCAGTGATTCTAGCGGGAGTTCCCCCTACAATGAGCAGTTCTTC. Protein product: CSDSSGSSPYNEQFF.